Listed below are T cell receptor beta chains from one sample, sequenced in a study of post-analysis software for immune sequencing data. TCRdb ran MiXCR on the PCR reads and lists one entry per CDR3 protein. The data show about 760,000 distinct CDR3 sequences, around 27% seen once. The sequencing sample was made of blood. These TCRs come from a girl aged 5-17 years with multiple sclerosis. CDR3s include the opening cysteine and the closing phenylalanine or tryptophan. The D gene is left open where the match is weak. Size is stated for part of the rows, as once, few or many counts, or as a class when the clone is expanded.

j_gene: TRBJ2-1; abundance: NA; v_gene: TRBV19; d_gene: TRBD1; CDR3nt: TGTGCCAGCAAGAGGGGGGACAGGGCCGACAATGAGCAGTTCTTC; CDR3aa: CASKRGDRADNEQFF
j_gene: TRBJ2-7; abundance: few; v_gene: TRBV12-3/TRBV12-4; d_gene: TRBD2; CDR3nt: TGTGCCAGCGGAGCTAGCGGGAGTCTGATCGAGCAGTACTTC; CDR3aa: CASGASGSLIEQYF
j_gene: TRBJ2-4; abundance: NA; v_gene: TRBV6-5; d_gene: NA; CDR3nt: TGTGCCAGCAGTTCACTCAGGGATTGGAGCATTCAGTACTTC; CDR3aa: CASSSLRDWSIQYF
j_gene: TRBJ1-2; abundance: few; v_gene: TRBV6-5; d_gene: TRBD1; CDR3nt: TGTGCCAGCACCCAGGGGGGCAGGGGGGATGGCTACACCTTC; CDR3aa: CASTQGGRGDGYTF
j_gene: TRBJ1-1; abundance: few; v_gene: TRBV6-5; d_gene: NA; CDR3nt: TGTGCCAGCAGACGGAGCATGAACACTGAAGCTTTCTTT; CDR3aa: CASRRSMNTEAFF
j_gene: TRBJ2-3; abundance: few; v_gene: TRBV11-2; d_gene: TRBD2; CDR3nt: TGTGCCAGCAGCTCGAGGGGCGGGGGGCACACAGATACGCAGTATTTT; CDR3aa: CASSSRGGGHTDTQYF
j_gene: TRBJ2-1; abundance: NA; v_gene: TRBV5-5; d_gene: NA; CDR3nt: TGTGCCAGCAGCCCGATGACTGGGGGAATCGGTGAGCAGTTCTTC; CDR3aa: CASSPMTGGIGEQFF
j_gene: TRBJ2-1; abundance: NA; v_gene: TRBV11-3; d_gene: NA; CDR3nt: TGTGCCGGCAGCTTCTCGCGGGCGACTCCCTACAATGAGCAGTTCTTC; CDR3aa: CAGSFSRATPYNEQFF
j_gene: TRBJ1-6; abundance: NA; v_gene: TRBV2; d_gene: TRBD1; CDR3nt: TGTGCCAGCAGTGGGGGACAGGAACATAATTCACCCCTCCACTTT; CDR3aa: CASSGGQEHNSPLHF
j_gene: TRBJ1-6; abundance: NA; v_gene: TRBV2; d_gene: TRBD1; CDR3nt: TGTGCCAGCAGTGAAGACAGGGGCGGATCACCCCTCCACTTT; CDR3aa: CASSEDRGGSPLHF
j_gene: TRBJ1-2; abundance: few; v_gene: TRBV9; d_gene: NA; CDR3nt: TGTGCCAGCAGCGTATACAGTAGAAGCTACACCTTC; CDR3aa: CASSVYSRSYTF
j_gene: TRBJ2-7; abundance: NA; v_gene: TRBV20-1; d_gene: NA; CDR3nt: TGCAGTGCGAGCCGGGCACAAGGGAACCCCTACGAGCAGTACTTC; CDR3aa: CSASRAQGNPYEQYF